This T cell receptor (beta chain) originates from a study of cytomegalovirus exposure and HLA in healthy donors. Clones were read by immunoSEQ multiplex PCR, and TCRdb kept only the in-frame ones, dropping some. The repertoire consists of tens of thousands of clones, with around 94% occurring once and the leading ten covering roughly 1.4%. V shed 9 bases and J 5 bases; nucleotides not matched to a gene: 11. This CDR3 region has 14 residues. Germline values: CDR1 ENHRY, CDR2 SYGVKD. This TCR came from a man between 18 and 35 years old in good health and CMV-seronegative. Sequencing was done on a sample of PBMCs. The chain uses TRBV10-3 and TRBJ2-7; 9 nucleotides align to TRBD1. CDR3 protein: CAIGRGQGIDEQYF. The CDR3 DNA follows: TGTGCCATAGGCCGGGGACAGGGTATAGACGAGCAGTACTTC.